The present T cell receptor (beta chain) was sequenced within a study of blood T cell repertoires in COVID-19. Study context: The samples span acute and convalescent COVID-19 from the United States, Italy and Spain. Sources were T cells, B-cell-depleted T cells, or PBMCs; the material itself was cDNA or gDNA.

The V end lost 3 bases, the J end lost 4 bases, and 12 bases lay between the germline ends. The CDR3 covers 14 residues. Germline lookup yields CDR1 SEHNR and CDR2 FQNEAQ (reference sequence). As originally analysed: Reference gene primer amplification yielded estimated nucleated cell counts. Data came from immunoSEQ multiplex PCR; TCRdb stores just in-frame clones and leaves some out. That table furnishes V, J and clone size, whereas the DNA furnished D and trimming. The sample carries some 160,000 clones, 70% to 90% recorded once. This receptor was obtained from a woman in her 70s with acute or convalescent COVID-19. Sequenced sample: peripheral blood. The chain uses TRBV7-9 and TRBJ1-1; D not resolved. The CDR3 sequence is CASSFSGVGTEAFF. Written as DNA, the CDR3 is TGTGCCAGCAGCTTTTCCGGGGTCGGCACTGAAGCTTTCTTT.